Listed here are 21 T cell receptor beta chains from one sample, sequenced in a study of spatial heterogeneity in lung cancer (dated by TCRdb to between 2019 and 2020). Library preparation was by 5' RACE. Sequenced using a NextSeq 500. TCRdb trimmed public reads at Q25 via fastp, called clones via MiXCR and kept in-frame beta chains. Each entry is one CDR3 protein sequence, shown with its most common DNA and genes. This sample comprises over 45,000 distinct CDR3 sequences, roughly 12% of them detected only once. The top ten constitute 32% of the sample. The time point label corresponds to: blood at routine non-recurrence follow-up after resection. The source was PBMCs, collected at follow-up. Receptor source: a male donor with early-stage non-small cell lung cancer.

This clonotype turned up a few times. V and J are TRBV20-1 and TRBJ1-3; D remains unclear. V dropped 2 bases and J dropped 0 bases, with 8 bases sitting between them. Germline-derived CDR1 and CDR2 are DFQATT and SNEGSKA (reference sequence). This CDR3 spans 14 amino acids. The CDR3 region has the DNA TGCAGTGCTAGATGGAGGGCCTCTGGAAACACCATATATTTT. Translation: CSARWRASGNTIYF.

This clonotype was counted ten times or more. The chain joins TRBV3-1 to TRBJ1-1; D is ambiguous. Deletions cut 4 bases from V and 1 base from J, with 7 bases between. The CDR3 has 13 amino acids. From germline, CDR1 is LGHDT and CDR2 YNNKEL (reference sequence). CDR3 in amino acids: CASSPRQNTEAFF. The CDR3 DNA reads TGTGCCAGCAGCCCCCGACAGAACACTGAAGCTTTCTTT.

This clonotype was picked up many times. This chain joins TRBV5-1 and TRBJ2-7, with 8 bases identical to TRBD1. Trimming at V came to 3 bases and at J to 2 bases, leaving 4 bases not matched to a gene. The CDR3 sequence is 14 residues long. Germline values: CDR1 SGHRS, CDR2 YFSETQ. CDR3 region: CASSSQTGAYEQYF. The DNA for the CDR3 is TGCGCCAGCAGCTCACAGACAGGGGCCTACGAGCAGTACTTC.

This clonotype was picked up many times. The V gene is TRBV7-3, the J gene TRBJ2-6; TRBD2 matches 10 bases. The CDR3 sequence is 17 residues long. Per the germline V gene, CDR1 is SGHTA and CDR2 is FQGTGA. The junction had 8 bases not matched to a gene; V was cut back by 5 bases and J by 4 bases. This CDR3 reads CASSPGSGRFGANVLTF. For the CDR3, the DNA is TGTGCCAGCAGCCCCGGTAGCGGGAGGTTCGGGGCCAACGTCCTGACTTTC.

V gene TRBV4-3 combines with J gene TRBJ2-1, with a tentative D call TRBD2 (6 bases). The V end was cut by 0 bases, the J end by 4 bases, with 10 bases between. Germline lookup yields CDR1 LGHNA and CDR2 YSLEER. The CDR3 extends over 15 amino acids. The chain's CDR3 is CASSQESAGYNEQFF. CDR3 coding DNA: TGCGCCAGCAGCCAAGAAAGCGCGGGGTACAATGAGCAGTTCTTC.

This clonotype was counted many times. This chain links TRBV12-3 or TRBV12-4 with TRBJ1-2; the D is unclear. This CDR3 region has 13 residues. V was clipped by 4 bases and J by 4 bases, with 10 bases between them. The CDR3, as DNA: TGTGCCAGCAGTTCTCAGGAGGCCTATGGCTACACCTTC. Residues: CASSSQEAYGYTF.

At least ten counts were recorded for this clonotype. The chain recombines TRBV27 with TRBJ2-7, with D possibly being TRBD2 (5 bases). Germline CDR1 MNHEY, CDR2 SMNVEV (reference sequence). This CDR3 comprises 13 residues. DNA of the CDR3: TGTGCGAGTAGGACTTCGAGCTCCTACGAGCAGTACTTC. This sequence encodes CASRTSSSYEQYF.

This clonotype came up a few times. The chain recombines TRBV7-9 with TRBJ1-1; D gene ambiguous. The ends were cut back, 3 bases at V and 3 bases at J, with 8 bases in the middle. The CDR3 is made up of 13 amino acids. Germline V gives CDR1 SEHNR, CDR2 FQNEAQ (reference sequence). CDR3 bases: TGTGCCAGCAGCTTTCCCAGCTACACTGAAGCTTTCTTT. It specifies CASSFPSYTEAFF.

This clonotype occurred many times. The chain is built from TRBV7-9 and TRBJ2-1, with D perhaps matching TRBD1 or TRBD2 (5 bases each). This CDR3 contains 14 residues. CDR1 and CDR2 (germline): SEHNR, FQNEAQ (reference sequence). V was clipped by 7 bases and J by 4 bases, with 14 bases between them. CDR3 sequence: CASTGTQEYNEQFF. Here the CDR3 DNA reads TGTGCCAGCACCGGGACGCAAGAGTACAATGAGCAGTTCTTC.

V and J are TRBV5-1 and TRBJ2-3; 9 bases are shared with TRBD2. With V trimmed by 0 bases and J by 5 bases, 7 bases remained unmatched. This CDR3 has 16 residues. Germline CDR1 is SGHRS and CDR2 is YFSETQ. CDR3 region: CASSLVLAGAEDTQYF. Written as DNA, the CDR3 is TGCGCCAGCAGCTTGGTATTAGCGGGAGCGGAAGATACGCAGTATTTT.

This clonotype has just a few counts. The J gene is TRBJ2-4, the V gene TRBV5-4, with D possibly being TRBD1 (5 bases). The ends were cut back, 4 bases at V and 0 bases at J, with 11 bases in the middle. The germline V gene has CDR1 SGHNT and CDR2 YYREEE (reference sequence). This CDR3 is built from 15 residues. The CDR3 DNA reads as TGTGCCAGCAGCGAACAGGACATAGCCAAAAACATTCAGTACTTC. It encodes CASSEQDIAKNIQYF.

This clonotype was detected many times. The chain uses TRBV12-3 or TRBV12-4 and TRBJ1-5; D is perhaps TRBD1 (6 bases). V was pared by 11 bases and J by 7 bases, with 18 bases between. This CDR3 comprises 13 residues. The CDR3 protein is CAGAQGPQQPQHF. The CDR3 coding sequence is TGTGCCGGCGCCCAGGGGCCGCAACAGCCCCAGCATTTT.

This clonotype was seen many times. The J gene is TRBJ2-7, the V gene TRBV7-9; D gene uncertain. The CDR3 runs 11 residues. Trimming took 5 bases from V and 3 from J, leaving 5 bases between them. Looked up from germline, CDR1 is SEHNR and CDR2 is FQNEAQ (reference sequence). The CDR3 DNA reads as TGTGCCAGCAGCCCGGGCTACGAGCAGTACTTC. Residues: CASSPGYEQYF. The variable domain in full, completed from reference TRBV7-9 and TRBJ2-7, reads DTGVSQNPRHKITKRGQNVTFRCDPISEHNRLYWYRQTLGQGPEFLTYFQNEAQLEKSRLLSDRFSAERPKGSFSTLEIQRTEQGDSAMYLCASSPGYEQYFGPGTRLTVT.

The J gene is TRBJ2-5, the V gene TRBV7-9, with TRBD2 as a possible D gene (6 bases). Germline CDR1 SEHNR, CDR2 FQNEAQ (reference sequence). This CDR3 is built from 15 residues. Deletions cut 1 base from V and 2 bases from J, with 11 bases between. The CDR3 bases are TGTGCCAGCAGCTTAGGGACTACCACGCAAGAGACCCAGTACTTC. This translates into CASSLGTTTQETQYF.

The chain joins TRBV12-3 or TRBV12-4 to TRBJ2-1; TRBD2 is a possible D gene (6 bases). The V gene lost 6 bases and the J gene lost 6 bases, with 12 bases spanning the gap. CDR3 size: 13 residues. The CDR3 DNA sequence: TGTGCCAGCAGACCCGGGACTCTCAATGAGCAGTTCTTC. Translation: CASRPGTLNEQFF.

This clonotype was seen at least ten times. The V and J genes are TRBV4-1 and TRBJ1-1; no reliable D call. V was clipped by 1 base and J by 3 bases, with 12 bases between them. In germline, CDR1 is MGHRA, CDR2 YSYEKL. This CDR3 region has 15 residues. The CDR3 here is CASSQGHDMDTEAFF. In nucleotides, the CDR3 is TGCGCCAGCAGCCAAGGGCATGATATGGACACTGAAGCTTTCTTT.

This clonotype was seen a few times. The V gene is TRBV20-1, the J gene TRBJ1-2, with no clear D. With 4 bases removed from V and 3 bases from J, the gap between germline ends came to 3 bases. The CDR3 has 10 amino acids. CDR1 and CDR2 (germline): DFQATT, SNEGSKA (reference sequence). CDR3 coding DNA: TGCAGTGCTACCTACTATGGCTACACCTTC. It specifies CSATYYGYTF.

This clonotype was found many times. The CDR3 is CASSPDNPDEKLFF. The DNA for the CDR3 is TGTGCCAGTAGTCCCGACAACCCAGATGAAAAACTGTTTTTT. The rearrangement links TRBV19 to TRBJ1-4; D gene ambiguous. Per the germline V gene, CDR1 is LNHDA and CDR2 is SQIVND (reference sequence). The CDR3 spans 14 residues. Trimming shortened V by 5 bases and J by 6 bases, and 13 bases separated the two germline ends.

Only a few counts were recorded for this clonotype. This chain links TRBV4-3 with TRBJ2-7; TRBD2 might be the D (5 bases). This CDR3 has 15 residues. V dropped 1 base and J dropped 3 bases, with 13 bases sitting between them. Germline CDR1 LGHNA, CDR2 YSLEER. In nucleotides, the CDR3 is TGCGCCAGCAGCCAAGGGCTAGCAACCTACTACGAGCAGTACTTC. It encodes CASSQGLATYYEQYF.

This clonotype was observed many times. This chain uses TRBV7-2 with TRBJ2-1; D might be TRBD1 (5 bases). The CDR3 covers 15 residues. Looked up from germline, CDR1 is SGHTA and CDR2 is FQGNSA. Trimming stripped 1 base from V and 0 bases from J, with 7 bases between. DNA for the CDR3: TGTGCCAGCAGCTTAGAGGGGCGCTCCTACAATGAGCAGTTCTTC. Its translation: CASSLEGRSYNEQFF. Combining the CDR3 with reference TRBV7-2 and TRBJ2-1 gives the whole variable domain GAGVSQSPSNKVTEKGKDVELRCDPISGHTALYWYRQSLGQGLEFLIYFQGNSAPDKSGLPSDRFSAERTGGSVSTLTIQRTQQEDSAVYLCASSLEGRSYNEQFFGPGTRLTVL.

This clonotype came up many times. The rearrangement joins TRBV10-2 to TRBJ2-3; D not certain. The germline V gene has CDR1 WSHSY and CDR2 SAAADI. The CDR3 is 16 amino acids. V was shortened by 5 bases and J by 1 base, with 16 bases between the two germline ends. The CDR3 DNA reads TGCGCCAGCAGTCCTCCTTGGGTTTTAGGCACAGATACGCAGTATTTT. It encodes CASSPPWVLGTDTQYF.